This is a list of T cell receptor beta chains from one sample in a study of blood T cell repertoires in COVID-19. Sequencing was performed with immunoSEQ multiplex PCR; in TCRdb, only in-frame clones are kept and a portion is missing. Of roughly 290,000 clones detected, more than 75% appear once; the ten largest clones hold approximately 7.8%. The material sequenced was peripheral blood. These receptors were collected from a woman aged 45-60 years who had recovered from COVID-19. The CDR3 runs from the conserved cysteine through the conserved F or W. D genes are given only for firm matches. Where a row states a size, it is once, few, many or the class of an expanded clone; other rows omit it.

v_gene: TRBV5-4
j_gene: TRBJ1-1
abundance: -
d_gene: -
CDR3aa: CASRTQTGEPEAFF
CDR3nt: TGTGCCAGCAGAACGCAGACAGGCGAGCCTGAAGCTTTCTTT

v_gene: TRBV7-9
j_gene: TRBJ2-5
abundance: -
d_gene: TRBD2
CDR3aa: CASSPRLAGETQYF
CDR3nt: TGTGCCAGCAGCCCCCGACTAGCGGGAGAGACCCAGTACTTC

v_gene: TRBV24-1
j_gene: TRBJ2-7
abundance: once
d_gene: TRBD2
CDR3aa: CATSGTSGSDEQYF
CDR3nt: TGTGCCACCAGTGGCACTAGCGGGAGCGACGAGCAGTACTTC

v_gene: TRBV28
j_gene: TRBJ2-3
abundance: once
d_gene: -
CDR3aa: CASGRSTGTDTQYF
CDR3nt: TGTGCCAGCGGTAGATCTACCGGCACAGATACGCAGTATTTT

v_gene: TRBV23-1
j_gene: TRBJ1-2
abundance: -
d_gene: -
CDR3aa: CASSQSPWTSRRGYTF
CDR3nt: TGCGCCAGCAGTCAATCGCCCTGGACAAGTAGACGTGGCTACACCTTC

v_gene: TRBV29-1
j_gene: TRBJ2-1
abundance: -
d_gene: -
CDR3aa: CSATTRWNEQFF
CDR3nt: TGCAGCGCAACGACTAGATGGAATGAGCAGTTCTTC

v_gene: TRBV4-1
j_gene: TRBJ1-4
abundance: -
d_gene: -
CDR3aa: CASSRWADQKNEKLFF
CDR3nt: TGCGCCAGCAGCCGGTGGGCTGATCAAAAAAATGAAAAACTGTTTTTT

v_gene: TRBV3-1/TRBV3-2
j_gene: TRBJ2-1
abundance: -
d_gene: TRBD2
CDR3aa: CASSHASGRENEQFF
CDR3nt: TGTGCCAGCAGCCACGCTAGCGGGAGGGAAAATGAGCAGTTCTTC

v_gene: TRBV7-2
j_gene: TRBJ1-5
abundance: -
d_gene: TRBD1
CDR3aa: CASSLVWTGGGQPQHF
CDR3nt: TGTGCCAGCAGCTTAGTTTGGACAGGGGGTGGCCAGCCCCAGCATTTT

v_gene: TRBV4-2
j_gene: TRBJ2-5
abundance: -
d_gene: -
CDR3aa: CASSRDRGYIETQYF
CDR3nt: TGTGCCAGCAGCCGAGATCGGGGGTATATTGAGACCCAGTACTTC

v_gene: TRBV6-6
j_gene: TRBJ2-2
abundance: -
d_gene: -
CDR3aa: CASSYSAQGAGELFF
CDR3nt: TGTGCCAGCAGTTACTCGGCCCAGGGCGCCGGGGAGCTGTTTTTT

v_gene: TRBV6-1
j_gene: TRBJ2-3
abundance: -
d_gene: TRBD1
CDR3aa: CASSVLTGAATDTQYF
CDR3nt: TGTGCCAGCAGTGTCCTGACAGGGGCTGCGACAGATACGCAGTATTTT

v_gene: TRBV6-2/TRBV6-3
j_gene: TRBJ2-7
abundance: -
d_gene: -
CDR3aa: CASSYFAPYEQYF
CDR3nt: TGTGCCAGCAGTTACTTTGCGCCCTACGAGCAGTACTTC

v_gene: TRBV9
j_gene: TRBJ2-1
abundance: few
d_gene: -
CDR3aa: CASSVGSNEQFF
CDR3nt: TGTGCCAGCAGCGTAGGGAGCAATGAGCAGTTCTTC

v_gene: TRBV6-6
j_gene: TRBJ2-1
abundance: -
d_gene: -
CDR3aa: CASSYPAGYNEQFF
CDR3nt: TGTGCCAGCTCGTACCCAGCGGGCTACAATGAGCAGTTCTTC

v_gene: TRBV3-1/TRBV3-2
j_gene: TRBJ1-6
abundance: -
d_gene: TRBD1
CDR3aa: CASSQQGQGNSPLHF
CDR3nt: TGTGCCAGCAGCCAACAGGGACAGGGCAATTCACCCCTCCACTTT

v_gene: TRBV6-1
j_gene: TRBJ1-1
abundance: -
d_gene: -
CDR3aa: CASSDPSGVSKYEAFF
CDR3nt: TGTGCCAGCAGTGATCCGAGTGGTGTATCGAAATATGAAGCTTTCTTT

v_gene: TRBV10-3
j_gene: TRBJ2-1
abundance: -
d_gene: TRBD2
CDR3aa: CAIGTGGYNEQFF
CDR3nt: TGTGCCATCGGGACGGGGGGTTACAATGAGCAGTTCTTC

v_gene: TRBV19
j_gene: TRBJ2-7
abundance: -
d_gene: TRBD1
CDR3aa: CASRDRGVKEQYF
CDR3nt: TGTGCCAGTAGGGACAGGGGTGTTAAAGAGCAGTACTTC

v_gene: TRBV2
j_gene: TRBJ2-3
abundance: -
d_gene: -
CDR3aa: CASGAYTDTQYF
CDR3nt: TGTGCCAGCGGGGCTTACACAGATACGCAGTATTTT

v_gene: TRBV28
j_gene: TRBJ1-5
abundance: -
d_gene: TRBD1
CDR3aa: CASSFRQGSNQPQHF
CDR3nt: TGTGCCAGCAGCTTTAGACAGGGGAGCAATCAGCCCCAGCATTTT

v_gene: TRBV15
j_gene: TRBJ2-4
abundance: -
d_gene: -
CDR3aa: CATSTRRAKGIQYF
CDR3nt: TGTGCCACCAGCACTAGGAGGGCTAAGGGCATTCAGTACTTC

v_gene: TRBV6-6
j_gene: TRBJ1-5
abundance: -
d_gene: TRBD1
CDR3aa: CASSYSTGEDQPQHF
CDR3nt: TGTGCCAGCAGTTACTCCACAGGGGAGGATCAGCCCCAGCATTTT

v_gene: TRBV6-5
j_gene: TRBJ1-5
abundance: -
d_gene: -
CDR3aa: CASSTGNQPQHF
CDR3nt: TGTGCCAGCAGTACGGGAAATCAGCCCCAGCATTTT

v_gene: TRBV10-3
j_gene: TRBJ1-2
abundance: -
d_gene: TRBD1
CDR3aa: CAISLGQGDYGYTF
CDR3nt: TGTGCCATCAGTCTCGGACAGGGCGACTATGGCTACACCTTC

v_gene: TRBV7-3
j_gene: TRBJ1-1
abundance: -
d_gene: -
CDR3aa: CASSLTGEATEAFF
CDR3nt: TGTGCCAGCAGCTTAACAGGGGAGGCCACTGAAGCTTTCTTT

v_gene: TRBV5-4
j_gene: TRBJ2-5
abundance: -
d_gene: -
CDR3aa: CASSLAKRGETQYF
CDR3nt: TGTGCCAGCAGCTTGGCAAAAAGGGGGGAGACCCAGTACTTC

v_gene: TRBV24-1
j_gene: TRBJ2-5
abundance: -
d_gene: TRBD1
CDR3aa: CATSAGGVTGETQYF
CDR3nt: TGTGCCACCAGTGCAGGGGGAGTAACCGGAGAGACCCAGTACTTC

v_gene: TRBV11-2
j_gene: TRBJ1-1
abundance: -
d_gene: -
CDR3aa: CASRPIKGGGLRAEAFF
CDR3nt: TGTGCCAGCAGGCCGATCAAGGGAGGAGGGTTAAGGGCTGAAGCTTTCTTT

v_gene: TRBV7-2
j_gene: TRBJ1-5
abundance: -
d_gene: TRBD1
CDR3aa: CASSLRTGGYQPQHF
CDR3nt: TGTGCCAGCAGCTTAAGGACAGGGGGCTATCAGCCCCAGCATTTT

v_gene: TRBV5-1
j_gene: TRBJ2-3
abundance: once
d_gene: -
CDR3aa: CASSLDSSSTDTQYF
CDR3nt: TGCGCCAGCAGCTTGGACTCGAGCAGCACAGATACGCAGTATTTT

v_gene: TRBV10-1
j_gene: TRBJ2-7
abundance: -
d_gene: TRBD1
CDR3aa: CASSKKGQAYEQYF
CDR3nt: TGCGCCAGCAGTAAAAAGGGACAGGCCTACGAGCAGTACTTC